This paragraph covers one T cell receptor (beta chain) sequence. Deep-level settings were used for running the assay. Here immunoSEQ multiplex PCR was the method, and the copy in TCRdb shows in-frame clones only, minus some. Of fewer than 600,000 clones listed, roughly three quarters are singletons. Unsorted material relied on 85 million to 95 million PBMCs as the source of genomic DNA. This CDR3 contains 12 residues. V lost 1 base, J lost 5 bases, and 5 bases lay in between. Germline V gene data show CDR1 as SGHTA and CDR2 as FQGNSA. The entry originates in a study of shared clonotypes between healthy human individuals.

The receptor was isolated from a woman aged 40 to 49 in good health. Some clones in this sample may be carry-over from other donors' samples. This rearrangement joins TRBV7-2 to TRBJ2-5, with no clear D. Source material: PBMCs. The CDR3 nucleotides are TGTGCCAGCAGCTTAGGTTGGGAGACCCAGTACTTC. Protein: CASSLGWETQYF.